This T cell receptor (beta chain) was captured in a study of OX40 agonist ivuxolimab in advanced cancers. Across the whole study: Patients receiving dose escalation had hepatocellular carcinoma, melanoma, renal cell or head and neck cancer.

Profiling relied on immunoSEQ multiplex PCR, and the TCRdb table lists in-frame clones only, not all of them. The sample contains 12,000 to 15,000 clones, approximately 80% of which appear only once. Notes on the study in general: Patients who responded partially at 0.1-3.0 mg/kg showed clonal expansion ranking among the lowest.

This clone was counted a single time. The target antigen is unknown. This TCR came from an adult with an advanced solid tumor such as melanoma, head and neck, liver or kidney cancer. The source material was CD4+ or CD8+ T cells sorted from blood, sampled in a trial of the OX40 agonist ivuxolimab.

The CDR3 region has the DNA TGTGCCAGCAGTTTAACCAGGACTAACAATGAGCAGTTCTTC. It encodes CASSLTRTNNEQFF. The rearrangement joins TRBV27 to TRBJ2-1; maybe TRBD2 (6 bases). Germline V gene lookup returns CDR1 MNHEY and CDR2 SMNVEV (reference sequence). The CDR3 loop spans 14 amino acids. Trimming removed 2 bases at V and 5 bases at J, with 10 bases between.